This note documents a single T cell receptor beta chain sequence. This clone occurred a few times. Its antigen is currently not known. Per-base quality was not reported, and no clone a single base away is much larger than it. TCRbeta CDR3 regions were amplified from genomic DNA by means of the immunoSEQ Assay, a bias-controlled multiplex PCR. The authors processed their data as follows. The number of nucleated cells in each sample was estimated from the amplification of reference gene primers within the assay. To quantify the absolute abundance of each unique TCRbeta CDR3 rearrangement, sequence reads were collapsed and filtered. For each sample, productive Simpson clonality was calculated as the square root of Simpson's diversity index across productive rearrangements. Imported from immuneACCESS, the table was reduced by TCRdb to in-frame sequences with V and J called. These copies leave out some clones; in studies compared against another copy, an unresolved V gene accounts for under half, and the cause of the remainder is not known. That table gives V, J and clone size, and the DNA gave D and trimming. Here the sample has about 120,000 clones; around 89% occur a single time. The ten largest clones add up to 3.8% of the sample.

At one collaborating source in Seattle, patients were enrolled during active infection and were followed longitudinally through the course of disease. Whole blood was collected in K2EDTA tubes by collaborating institutions according to the institutions' own protocols. For TCRbeta analysis, collaborator samples were shipped as frozen whole blood, as isolated PBMCs, or as DNA extracted from either sample type. V and J are truncated by 5 bases and 3 bases respectively, leaving an intervening sequence of 13 bases. CDR1 and CDR2 are read off the germline V gene as SGHAT and FQNNGV. The CDR3 numbers 14 residues from cysteine through phenylalanine. Only the CDR3 DNA is retained, 42 bases long and in frame from the first base. The sample comes from a study of blood T cell repertoires in COVID-19 (TCRdb year 2020). With regard to the full study: The collaborator samples originated in the United States, Italy and Spain and spanned the acute and convalescent phases of COVID-19. The material from the prospective study consisted of cDNA or gDNA derived from T cells, B-cell-depleted T cells, or PBMCs. Sample metadata almost always included a de-identified subject ID, COVID-19 status, age in years and sex. A freely available public database, intended as a resource for researchers studying the immune response to SARS-CoV-2, is where the repertoires were released. Subjects who had been exposed to COVID-19, were actively infected with it, or had recovered from it provided the deeply sampled blood TCRbeta repertoires that made up the dataset. The samples were drawn from two sources: the first 160 participants of the ongoing ImmuneRACE study, and approximately 1,300 subjects contributed by 6 global collaborators. HLA class I and class II types, where available, came from metadata supplied by the sample provider rather than from assay-based typing. The study at large found these results: How much clinical and demographic metadata was included differed by source and by participant, and the metadata was provided uncurated.

The V gene is TRBV11-2 and the J gene is TRBJ1-2; the D gene is perhaps TRBD1, from 6 matching bases. What was sequenced was peripheral blood. This TCR was recovered from a woman aged 55-75 years with COVID-19, enrolled during active disease. The DNA sequence is as follows: TGTGCCAGCAGCCCGGGACAAAATTACTATGGCTACACCTTC. Its amino acids are CASSPGQNYYGYTF.